This section outlines one TCR beta chain sequence together with its context. TCRdb reprocessed the 5' RACE reads, keeping one entry per CDR3 protein, no DNA. Recorded for this sample: 150,000 to 170,000 distinct CDR3 sequences. The germline gives CDR1 SQVTM, CDR2 ANQGSEA. The CDR3 spans 15 residues. These data are taken from a study of T cells expressing NK-cell markers. The sample comprised blood T cells: a sorted CD56 or NKG2C T cell subset, CD4+ or CD8+ T cells, or bulk PBMC T cells (not recorded which). The clonotype comes from a woman in her fifties or sixties in good health. This chain links TRBV29-1 with TRBJ2-6; the D gene TCRdb calls, TRBD1, cannot be checked with no DNA. CDR3 sequence reads: CSVDGGTSGANVLTF. The full variable domain, with the rest looked up from reference TRBV29-1 and TRBJ2-6, is SAVISQKPSRDICQRGTSLTIQCQVDSQVTMMFWYRQQPGQSLTLIATANQGSEATYESGFVIDKFPISRPNLTFSTLTVSNMSPEDSSIYLCSVDGGTSGANVLTFGAGSRLTVL.